This TCR beta chain is from a study of patients and donors after allogeneic stem cell transplantation. TCRdb analysed the RT-PCR reads with MiXCR anew, one entry per CDR3 protein. The sample yields some 960,000 distinct CDR3 sequences, under 20% seen once. This CDR3 is 14 amino acids long. Trimming left V 3 bases short and J 5 bases short, with 13 bases between. Germline-derived CDR1 and CDR2 are MGHDK and SYGVNS. Material: blood, either unsorted or a sorted T cell fraction (not recorded which). This chain connects TRBV25-1 to TRBJ2-5; D is unresolved. This receptor was taken from a human donor who was either an allogeneic HSCT recipient or a stem cell or donor lymphocyte infusion donor (not recorded which). It is not recorded whose cells these are; they may come from a transplant donor. The CDR3 coding sequence is TGTGCCAGCAGTGATTTACAGACGCGGGAGACCCAGTACTTC. The encoded protein is CASSDLQTRETQYF.